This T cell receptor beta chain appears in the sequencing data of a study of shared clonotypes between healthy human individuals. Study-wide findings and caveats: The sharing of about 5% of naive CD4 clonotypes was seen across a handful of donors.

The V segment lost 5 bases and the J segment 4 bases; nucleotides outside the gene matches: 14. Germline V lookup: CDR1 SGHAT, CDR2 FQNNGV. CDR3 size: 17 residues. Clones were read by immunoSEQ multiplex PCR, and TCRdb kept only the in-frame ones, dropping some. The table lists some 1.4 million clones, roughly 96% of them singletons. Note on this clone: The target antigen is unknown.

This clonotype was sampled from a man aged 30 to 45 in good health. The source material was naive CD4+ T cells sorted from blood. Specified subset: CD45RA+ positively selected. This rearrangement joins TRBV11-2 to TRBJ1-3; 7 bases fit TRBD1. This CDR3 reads CASSPIGAGGDGNTIYF. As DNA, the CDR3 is TGTGCCAGCAGCCCAATAGGGGCAGGGGGGGACGGAAACACCATATATTTT. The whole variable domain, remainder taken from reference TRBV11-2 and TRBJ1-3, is EAGVAQSPRYKIIEKRQSVAFWCNPISGHATLYWYQQILGQGPKLLIQFQNNGVVDDSQLPKDRFSAERLKGVDSTLKIQPAKLEDSAVYLCASSPIGAGGDGNTIYFGEGSWLTVV.